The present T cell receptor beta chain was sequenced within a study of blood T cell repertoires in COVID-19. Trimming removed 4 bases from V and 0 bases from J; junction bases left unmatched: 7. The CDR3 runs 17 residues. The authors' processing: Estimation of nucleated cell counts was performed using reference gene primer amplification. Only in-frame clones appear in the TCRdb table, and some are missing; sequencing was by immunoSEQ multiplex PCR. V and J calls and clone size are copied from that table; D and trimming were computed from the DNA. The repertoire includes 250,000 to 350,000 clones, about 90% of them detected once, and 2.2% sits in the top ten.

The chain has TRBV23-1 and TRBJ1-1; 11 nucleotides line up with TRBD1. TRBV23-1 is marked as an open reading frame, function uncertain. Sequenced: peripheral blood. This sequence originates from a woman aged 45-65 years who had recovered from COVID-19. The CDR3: CASSLTGTGGMNTEAFF. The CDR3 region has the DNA TGCGCCAGCAGTCTCACCGGGACAGGGGGAATGAACACTGAAGCTTTCTTT.